The 27 T cell receptor beta chains given below trace back to one sample, sequenced in a study of T cell repertoires in cytomegalovirus infection. The antigens these receptors bind are not known. TCRdb re-derived calls from the reads in MiXCR, one entry per CDR3 protein. The sample holds 50,000 to 60,000 distinct CDR3 sequences, roughly 21% seen once. Sequences were derived from CD8+ T cells from cultured PBMCs, sampled from culture after CMV antigen stimulation. These receptors were obtained from a human donor in good health (CMV status not recorded). Some clones in this sample may be carry-over from other donors' samples.

The CDR3 DNA reads as TGTGCCAGCAGCTTAGTGCTGGTTGGGGAGTTCTACACCTTC. Amino acid sequence: CASSLVLVGEFYTF. The chain links TRBV7-2 to TRBJ1-2; D unclear. V lost 1 base and J 10 bases, leaving 16 bases between the germline ends. The length of the CDR3 is 14 residues. Germline V CDR1 and CDR2: SGHTA, FQGNSA. The whole variable domain, remainder taken from reference TRBV7-2 and TRBJ1-2, is GAGVSQSPSNKVTEKGKDVELRCDPISGHTALYWYRQSLGQGLEFLIYFQGNSAPDKSGLPSDRFSAERTGGSVSTLTIQRTQQEDSAVYLCASSLVLVGEFYTFGSGTRLTVV.

This clonotype was counted between two and nine times. V gene TRBV2 combines with J gene TRBJ2-1; D remains ambiguous. Germline CDR1 SNHLY, CDR2 FYNNEI. V was pared by 2 bases and J by 8 bases, with 16 bases between. This CDR3 is 15 amino acids long. CDR3 sequence: CASSEQRKNNDEQFF. CDR3 nucleotide sequence: TGTGCCAGCAGTGAACAGAGGAAGAATAACGATGAGCAGTTCTTC.

This clonotype has a handful of counts. The chain carries TRBV6-2 or TRBV6-3 and TRBJ2-7, with D perhaps matching TRBD2 (5 bases). The V end lost 0 bases, the J end lost 2 bases, and 14 bases lay between the germline ends. Germline assignment: CDR1 MNHEY and CDR2 SVGEGT. The CDR3 covers 16 residues. CDR3 coding DNA: TGTGCCAGCAGTTACTCTCCTCGCACAGCGGCCTACGAGCAGTACTTC. Translated: CASSYSPRTAAYEQYF.

V is TRBV12-5 and J is TRBJ2-5, with 9 bases lining up with TRBD1. J lost 1 base, V lost 2 bases, and 20 bases had no gene match. The length of the CDR3 is 21 residues. Germline V gene lookup returns CDR1 LGHNT and CDR2 FRNRAP. The CDR3 loop reads CASGLPTPGTGSYLFQETQYF. In DNA, the CDR3 is TGTGCTAGTGGTTTGCCCACTCCAGGGACAGGGTCGTACCTCTTCCAAGAGACCCAGTACTTC.

Only one count was recorded for this clonotype. The CDR3 DNA reads TGTGCCAGCAGTTTTACCGGATTCACCGGGGAGCTGTTTTTT. Protein product: CASSFTGFTGELFF. The chain joins TRBV28 to TRBJ2-2, with unresolved D. This CDR3 contains 14 residues. CDR1 and CDR2 (germline): MDHEN, SYDVKM. The ends were cut back, 3 bases at V and 4 bases at J, with 9 bases in the middle. Full variable domain (outside the CDR3, taken from reference TRBV28 and TRBJ2-2): DVKVTQSSRYLVKRTGEKVFLECVQDMDHENMFWYRQDPGLGLRLIYFSYDVKMKEKGDIPEGYSVSREKKERFSLILESASTNQTSMYLCASSFTGFTGELFFGEGSRLTVL.

The chain uses TRBV12-3 or TRBV12-4 and TRBJ2-2; D is unclear. The V end lost 5 bases, the J end lost 8 bases, and 6 bases lay between the germline ends. The CDR3 is 11 residues long. The CDR3 region is CASSLQGELFF. In nucleotides, the CDR3 is TGTGCCAGCAGTCTCCAAGGGGAGCTGTTTTTT.

CDR3 nucleotide sequence: TGTGCCAGCAGCTCGCTCGTAGGGACAGGGAACGGCTACACCTTC. It codes for CASSSLVGTGNGYTF. This chain connects TRBV7-8 to TRBJ1-2, with 9 bases that match TRBD1. V was pared by 4 bases and J by 8 bases, with 11 bases of the junction left unmatched. The germline V gene has CDR1 SGHVS and CDR2 FQNEAQ. There are 15 residues in the CDR3.

CDR3 sequence (DNA): TGTGCCAGCAGCTTCCTCCCAGACACCAATGAGCAGTTCTTC. Its translation: CASSFLPDTNEQFF. This sequence joins TRBV7-6 and TRBJ2-1; D gene uncertain. V lost 3 bases and J lost 6, with 12 bases in between. This CDR3 has 14 amino acids. The germline gives CDR1 SGHVS, CDR2 FNYEAQ. Complete variable domain (other parts from reference TRBV7-6 and TRBJ2-1): GAGVSQSPRYKVTKRGQDVALRCDPISGHVSLYWYRQALGQGPEFLTYFNYEAQQDKSGLPNDRFSAERPEGSISTLTIQRTEQRDSAMYRCASSFLPDTNEQFFGPGTRLTVL.

This clonotype was recorded a few times. The chain couples TRBV4-2 to TRBJ2-3; 13 positions match TRBD2. Per germline, CDR1 LGHNA and CDR2 YNFKEQ. CDR3 length: 17 residues. V lost 4 bases and J lost 1; bases outside the gene matches: 5. CDR3: CASSLPGTSGGTDTQYF. The CDR3 DNA is TGTGCCAGCAGCCTACCGGGGACTAGCGGGGGCACAGATACGCAGTATTTT.

There are a few counts of this clonotype. V usage is TRBV19 and J usage is TRBJ2-1; maybe TRBD2 (5 bases). In germline, CDR1 is LNHDA, CDR2 SQIVND (reference sequence). V was pared by 4 bases and J by 6 bases, with 13 bases between. This CDR3 is built from 14 residues. CDR3: CASSTTIGGNEQFF. The CDR3 DNA is TGTGCCAGTAGTACAACCATAGGAGGCAATGAGCAGTTCTTC. The entire variable domain, with the rest obtained from reference TRBV19 and TRBJ2-1, is as follows: DGGITQSPKYLFRKEGQNVTLSCEQNLNHDAMYWYRQDPGQGLRLIYYSQIVNDFQKGDIAEGYSVSREKKESFPLTVTSAQKNPTAFYLCASSTTIGGNEQFFGPGTRLTVL.

This clonotype was recorded a few times. V usage is TRBV7-9 and J usage is TRBJ1-2, with D perhaps TRBD1 (6 bases). The CDR3 is made up of 13 amino acids. Germline V gene lookup returns CDR1 SEHNR and CDR2 FQNEAQ (reference sequence). V was pared by 1 base and J by 8 bases, with 11 bases between. As DNA, the CDR3 is TGTGCCAGCAGCTTAGAGTCAGGGGAAGGCTACACCTTC. It is translated as CASSLESGEGYTF.

The rearrangement links TRBV4-1 to TRBJ2-7; 8 bases map to TRBD2. The CDR3 length is 15 residues. V dropped 4 bases and J dropped 1; count of bases not matched to a gene: 6. In germline, CDR1 is MGHRA, CDR2 YSYEKL. The CDR3 nucleotides read TGCGCCAGCAGCCTAGCGACTAGCGCTTCCTACGAGCAGTACTTC. The encoded protein is CASSLATSASYEQYF.

A few counts support this clonotype. This chain connects TRBV7-2 to TRBJ2-7; possibly TRBD1 or TRBD2 for D (5 bases each). CDR1 is SGHTA and CDR2 is FQGNSA in the germline V gene. Trimming cost V 2 bases and J 3 bases, with 14 bases left between them. The CDR3 extends over 15 amino acids. Written as DNA, the CDR3 is TGTGCCAGCAGCTTATACCCGGGGACGGACTACGAGCAGTACTTC. Translating gives CASSLYPGTDYEQYF.

The gene calls are TRBV7-2 and TRBJ2-5; D is unresolved. There are 14 residues in the CDR3. Germline CDR1 and CDR2: SGHTA and FQGNSA. Trimming removed 4 bases at V and 4 bases at J, with 13 bases between. In DNA, the CDR3 is TGTGCCAGCAGCTCAGACTTATATACAGAGACCCAGTACTTC. Translation gives CASSSDLYTETQYF.

There are a few counts of this clonotype. The chain links TRBV12-3 or TRBV12-4 to TRBJ2-3; the D gene is possibly TRBD2 (6 bases). This CDR3 has 14 amino acids. The V end lost 4 bases, the J end lost 4 bases, and 12 bases lay between the germline ends. The CDR3 DNA is TGTGCCAGCAGTTGGACGGAGGGCGCAGATACGCAGTATTTT. It translates to CASSWTEGADTQYF.

This clonotype has ten or more counts. The rearrangement uses TRBV7-6 and TRBJ2-1; the match to TRBD2 covers 11 bases. CDR3 length: 13 residues. V lost 5 bases, J lost 8 bases, and 2 bases stayed unmatched. The germline V gene encodes CDR1 SGHVS and CDR2 FNYEAQ. CDR3 loop: CASSDSGGDEQFF. The DNA of the CDR3 is TGTGCCAGCAGCGATAGCGGGGGGGATGAGCAGTTCTTC. Supplemented by reference TRBV7-6 and TRBJ2-1, the full variable domain reads GAGVSQSPRYKVTKRGQDVALRCDPISGHVSLYWYRQALGQGPEFLTYFNYEAQQDKSGLPNDRFSAERPEGSISTLTIQRTEQRDSAMYRCASSDSGGDEQFFGPGTRLTVL.

This clonotype has more than one count but fewer than ten. The chain employs TRBV3-1 and TRBJ2-3; the D call may be TRBD1 or TRBD2 (5 bases each). CDR1 is LGHDT, CDR2 YNNKEL, per germline (reference sequence). The CDR3 length is 16 residues. V was trimmed by 0 bases and J by 0 bases, leaving 10 bases between them. CDR3 DNA: TGTGCCAGCAGCCAAGATATCTGGGGGAGCACAGATACGCAGTATTTT. Amino acids: CASSQDIWGSTDTQYF.

This clonotype was seen only a few times. This chain uses TRBV7-9 with TRBJ2-7; D not certain. CDR1 SEHNR and CDR2 FQNEAQ come from the germline V gene (reference sequence). Trimming removed 3 bases from V and 3 bases from J, with 6 bases in between. The CDR3 totals 12 residues. CDR3: CASSFGSYEQYF. CDR3 nucleotide sequence: TGTGCCAGCAGCTTCGGCAGCTACGAGCAGTACTTC.

The table lists this clonotype with a few counts. The chain's CDR3 is CASSYTSQGPEAFF. The CDR3, as DNA: TGTGCCAGCAGTTACACTTCACAGGGTCCCGAAGCTTTCTTT. V is TRBV6-2 or TRBV6-3 and J is TRBJ1-1, with D possibly matching TRBD1 (6 bases). The V gene lost 2 bases and the J gene lost 8 bases, with 15 bases spanning the gap. The V gene's germline CDR1 is MNHEY and CDR2 SVGEGT. CDR3 size: 14 residues.

The V gene is TRBV7-2, the J gene TRBJ2-7, with 7 bases identical to TRBD1. This CDR3 has 14 residues. Germline V gene sequence: CDR1 SGHTA, CDR2 FQGNSA. The ends lost 5 bases at V and 0 bases at J; junction bases unmatched: 4. This CDR3 reads CASSLRQGSYEQYF. CDR3 nucleotide sequence: TGTGCCAGCAGCCTTAGACAGGGCTCCTACGAGCAGTACTTC.

The chain couples TRBV20-1 to TRBJ1-5; D is uncertain. V gave up 1 base and J gave up 2 bases, with 21 bases separating them. Germline CDR1 reads DFQATT; CDR2 reads SNEGSKA (reference sequence). This CDR3 is 18 amino acids long. CDR3 nucleotide sequence: TGCAGTGCTAGAGGACAAGGCCCCTCCTTGAACGGCAATCAGCCCCAGCATTTT. As protein: CSARGQGPSLNGNQPQHF.

The V gene is TRBV27, the J gene TRBJ2-5, with D perhaps matching TRBD1 (5 bases). The V gene's germline CDR1 is MNHEY and CDR2 SMNVEV (reference sequence). This CDR3 region has 14 residues. Trimming pared 6 bases from V and 1 base from J, leaving 12 bases between. The chain's CDR3 is CASSAGRAQETQYF. In DNA, the CDR3 is TGTGCCAGCAGCGCTGGCAGGGCCCAAGAGACCCAGTACTTC.

This clonotype appeared a few times. The chain carries TRBV7-9 and TRBJ1-5, with D maybe TRBD1 (5 bases). V was shortened by 6 bases and J by 0 bases, with 12 bases between the two germline ends. The germline V gene has CDR1 SEHNR and CDR2 FQNEAQ (reference sequence). There are 15 residues in the CDR3. The CDR3, as DNA: TGTGCCAGCAGGCCCGGGGGAAATAGCAATCAGCCCCAGCATTTT. This sequence encodes CASRPGGNSNQPQHF.

V and J are TRBV28 and TRBJ1-1; the D is unclear. Trimming pared 4 bases from V and 0 bases from J, leaving 15 bases between. The germline V gene encodes CDR1 MDHEN and CDR2 SYDVKM. The CDR3 has 16 residues. CDR3 sequence (DNA): TGTGCCAGCAGTTCCTCCCCACTAAAGCTGAACACTGAAGCTTTCTTT. Protein product: CASSSSPLKLNTEAFF. The entire variable domain, with the rest obtained from reference TRBV28 and TRBJ1-1, is as follows: DVKVTQSSRYLVKRTGEKVFLECVQDMDHENMFWYRQDPGLGLRLIYFSYDVKMKEKGDIPEGYSVSREKKERFSLILESASTNQTSMYLCASSSSPLKLNTEAFFGQGTRLTVV.

A few counts support this clonotype. This sequence joins TRBV11-2 and TRBJ2-5; D may be TRBD1 (5 bases). The V gene's germline CDR1 is SGHAT and CDR2 FQNNGV. This CDR3 is 18 amino acids long. Trimming took off 2 bases at V and 5 bases at J, with 24 bases between the two ends. For the CDR3, the DNA is TGTGCCAGCAGCTTAAACAGGCCCGGTGGGATCTCCGAGGAGACCCAGTACTTC. It specifies CASSLNRPGGISEETQYF.

V and J are TRBV13 and TRBJ1-1; 10 bases align to TRBD1. The germline CDR1 and CDR2 sequences are PRHDT and FYEKMQ (reference sequence). Trimming at V came to 5 bases and at J to 4 bases, leaving 7 bases not matched to a gene. CDR3 length equals 15 residues. The chain's CDR3 is CASSDDRGRGTEAFF. The CDR3, as DNA: TGTGCCAGCAGCGACGACAGGGGGCGAGGCACTGAAGCTTTCTTT.

This clonotype was seen a few times. The chain links TRBV7-2 to TRBJ2-7; D gene unclear. V was cut by 3 bases and J by 0 bases, with 21 bases left in between. Germline-derived CDR1 and CDR2 are SGHTA and FQGNSA. The CDR3 consists of 18 residues. CDR3 residues: CASSFRSNLGYTSYEQYF. The CDR3 DNA is TGTGCCAGCAGCTTTAGATCAAACTTGGGGTACACCTCCTACGAGCAGTACTTC.